This record looks at one T cell receptor (beta chain) sequence and its context. Its antigen is as yet unknown. This specimen comes from a study of cytomegalovirus exposure and HLA in healthy donors. The study, taken as a whole, reports: Diagnosis of cytomegalovirus status made by the classifier reportedly showed high specificity and sensitivity. Researchers had no immune exposure information except CMV serostatus available. Being indistinguishable, some V segments were excluded, TRBV6-2 and TRBV6-3 among them. Later work found most CMV-associated TCR beta chains apparently HLA-restricted.

Trimming left V 6 bases short and J 4 bases short, with 14 bases between. The CDR3 sequence is 14 residues long. Germline lookup yields CDR1 SGHRS and CDR2 YFSETQ. PCR primers comprised 60 Vbeta and 13 Jbeta primers. Only in-frame clones appear in the TCRdb table, and some are missing; sequencing was by immunoSEQ multiplex PCR. Of roughly 180,000 clones listed, around 76% are singletons. This sequence was found in a woman in her twenties or thirties in good health and CMV-seropositive. The rearrangement joins TRBV5-1 to TRBJ2-1; TRBD2 might be the D (5 bases). The sequencing sample was made of PBMCs. The CDR3 region has the DNA TGCGCCAGCACAGAGGGCTACATTTACAATGAGCAGTTCTTC. Translated, it gives CASTEGYIYNEQFF.